This T cell receptor (beta chain) came from a study of blood T cell repertoires in COVID-19. Original data processing: Counts of nucleated cells, estimated from reference gene primer amplification, were obtained. The table came from immunoSEQ multiplex PCR; TCRdb's copy has only in-frame clones and leaves some out. V, J and clone size derive from that table, while D and trimming were established from the DNA sequence. The sample shows about 350,000 clones, almost 90% of them seen only once. Assignment of participants to cohorts was predicated upon participant-reported clinical history. Each exposed participant met a COVID-19 case in the 2 weeks preceding study entry. Germline CDR1 reads SGDLS; CDR2 reads YYNGEE. V lost 0 bases and J 6 bases, leaving 10 bases between the germline ends. The CDR3 totals 14 residues.

The TCR was taken from a woman younger than 45 who had been exposed to COVID-19. The sequenced material came from PBMCs or T cells enriched from blood (not recorded which). The J gene is TRBJ1-3, the V gene TRBV9; tentative D call: TRBD1 (6 bases). The DNA of the CDR3 is TGTGCCAGCAGCGTAGAGCAGGGGCCAAACACCATATATTTT. Translating it yields CASSVEQGPNTIYF.